Below, 7 T cell receptor beta chains from the same sample are listed, as sequenced in a study of glioma-infiltrating T cells. Amplification of TCR alpha and beta CDR3 regions from RNA used iRepertoire nested multiplex PCR. MiXCR, run by TCRdb on the multiplex PCR reads, gives a single entry per CDR3 protein. The sample has more than 110,000 distinct CDR3 sequences; 30% to 40% are singletons. Sequencing was carried out using glioma tissue, nonneoplastic brain tissue, or PBMCs (not recorded which). The source is a human donor with low-grade glioma or glioblastoma, undergoing nonglioma brain surgery, or in good health (not recorded which).

The chain recombines TRBV5-4 with TRBJ1-1; D remains unclear. Germline V gene lookup returns CDR1 SGHNT and CDR2 YYREEE (reference sequence). V lost 0 bases, J lost 0 bases, and 9 bases lay in between. This CDR3 is built from 15 residues. The CDR3 DNA reads as TGTGCCAGCAGCTTGGGGTCAAAAGTGAACACTGAAGCTTTCTTT. This codes for CASSLGSKVNTEAFF.

Comments on this clonotype: Its ends do not fully match the called genes, so a read error is possible. The chain recombines TRBV6-2 or TRBV6-3 with TRBJ2-1; no firm D call. The V gene's germline CDR1 is MNHEY and CDR2 SVGEGT. The CDR3 has 14 residues. The CDR3 DNA reads as TGTGTCAGCAGCCTACCCCAGGAAAACAATGAGCAGTTCTTC. Translated, it gives CVSSLPQENNEQFF.

The chain couples TRBV28 to TRBJ1-6; D gene ambiguous. V gave up 2 bases and J gave up 10 bases, with 12 bases separating them. The CDR3 is 14 amino acids. Germline CDR1 MDHEN, CDR2 SYDVKM. The chain's CDR3 is CASSLLRPSSPLHF. The DNA for the CDR3 is TGTGCCAGCAGTTTACTCCGACCTTCCTCACCCCTCCACTTT.

This clonotype was observed a handful of times. The chain uses TRBV3-1 and TRBJ1-2; no clear D. The V end was cut by 1 base, the J end by 5 bases, with 11 bases between. Per the germline V gene, CDR1 is LGHDT and CDR2 is YNNKEL (reference sequence). This CDR3 has 14 amino acids. The CDR3 DNA reads as TGTGCCAGCAGCCAAGCGGTGACAACATATGGCTACACCTTC. This gives the protein CASSQAVTTYGYTF.

This chain joins TRBV6-2 or TRBV6-3 and TRBJ2-7, with D perhaps matching TRBD2 (5 bases). Germline values: CDR1 MNHEY, CDR2 SVGEGT. Trimming stripped 5 bases from V and 9 bases from J, with 20 bases between. This CDR3 spans 14 amino acids. The CDR3 DNA follows: TGTGCCAGCAGTCTTCATGGAGCCGGAGGACGGCAGTACTTC. Its protein product is CASSLHGAGGRQYF.

This clonotype was detected only a few times. The chain combines TRBV4-2 with TRBJ2-5, with D unresolved. The CDR3 runs 12 residues. The ends were cut back, 0 bases at V and 5 bases at J, with 4 bases in the middle. Per the germline V gene, CDR1 is LGHNA and CDR2 is YNFKEQ. Here the CDR3 reads CASSQERETQYF. The CDR3 region has the DNA TGTGCCAGCAGCCAAGAGCGGGAGACCCAGTACTTC.

Ten or more counts support this clonotype. V usage is TRBV6-9 and J usage is TRBJ1-1; 7 bases agree with TRBD1. The CDR3 contains 13 residues. With V trimmed by 6 bases and J by 3 bases, 4 bases remained unmatched. Germline assignment: CDR1 MNHGY and CDR2 SVAAGI. The CDR3 region is CASRTGRDTEAFF. CDR3 nucleotide sequence: TGTGCCAGCAGGACAGGGAGGGACACTGAAGCTTTCTTT.